These 12 T cell receptor beta chains came from one sample sequenced in a study of blood T cell repertoires in COVID-19. Measured with immunoSEQ multiplex PCR; TCRdb has only the in-frame clones, and not every one. The sample consists of about 210,000 clones, about four fifths of them appearing once. What was sequenced was peripheral blood. Receptors were obtained from a woman in her forties or fifties with active or convalescent COVID-19.

The J gene is TRBJ1-1, the V gene TRBV27, with D unclear. The CDR3 runs 16 residues. Germline loops: CDR1 MNHEY, CDR2 SMNVEV (reference sequence). With 4 bases removed from V and 0 bases from J, the gap between germline ends came to 15 bases. Here the CDR3 reads CASSSAQSSMNTEAFF. The DNA of the CDR3 is TGTGCCAGCAGTTCCGCACAGAGTTCGATGAACACTGAAGCTTTCTTT.

The chain couples TRBV7-2 to TRBJ2-3; TRBD1 matches at 10 bases. After removal of 4 bases from V and 2 bases from J, the junction contained 9 bases not matched to a gene. This CDR3 has 17 amino acids. CDR1 and CDR2 (germline): SGHTA, FQGNSA. The CDR3 coding sequence is TGTGCCAGCAGCTCGCCGCTGACAGGGGGCTACACAGATACGCAGTATTTT. Amino acid sequence: CASSSPLTGGYTDTQYF. The whole variable domain, remainder taken from reference TRBV7-2 and TRBJ2-3, is GAGVSQSPSNKVTEKGKDVELRCDPISGHTALYWYRQSLGQGLEFLIYFQGNSAPDKSGLPSDRFSAERTGGSVSTLTIQRTQQEDSAVYLCASSSPLTGGYTDTQYFGPGTRLTVL.

The rearrangement links TRBV28 to TRBJ2-3; D not certain. Germline V CDR1 and CDR2: MDHEN, SYDVKM. This CDR3 region has 14 residues. Trimming cost V 1 base and J 0 bases, with 5 bases left between them. In DNA form, the CDR3 reads TGTGCCAGCAGTTTATATCCAAGCACAGATACGCAGTATTTT. Translating gives CASSLYPSTDTQYF.

The rearrangement joins TRBV5-1 to TRBJ2-2; D may be TRBD2 (5 bases). V lost 1 base, J lost 4 bases, and 20 bases lay in between. CDR3 length equals 18 residues. In germline, CDR1 is SGHRS, CDR2 YFSETQ. CDR3 nucleotides: TGCGCCAGCAGCTTGCGTTTAGCCCCCTTACGGGGCACCGGGGAGCTGTTTTTT. The encoded protein is CASSLRLAPLRGTGELFF.

The chain uses TRBV10-3 and TRBJ2-2; D remains ambiguous. Germline lookup yields CDR1 ENHRY and CDR2 SYGVKD. CDR3 size: 14 residues. The V gene lost 0 bases and the J gene lost 4 bases, with 6 bases spanning the gap. The chain's CDR3 is CAISESGFTGELFF. The CDR3, as DNA: TGTGCCATCAGTGAGTCCGGGTTCACCGGGGAGCTGTTTTTT.

V gene TRBV5-4 combines with J gene TRBJ1-1, with a possible D match to TRBD1 (6 bases). Germline-derived CDR1 and CDR2 are SGHNT and YYREEE (reference sequence). The V gene lost 9 bases and the J gene lost 6 bases, with 18 bases spanning the gap. CDR3 length: 13 residues. CDR3 sequence reads: CAIHREVDAEAFF. For the CDR3, the DNA is TGTGCCATCCACAGGGAAGTAGACGCTGAAGCTTTCTTT.

The chain joins TRBV28 to TRBJ1-5, with D possibly TRBD1 on 5 matching bases. This CDR3 has 14 amino acids. The germline CDR1 and CDR2 sequences are MDHEN and SYDVKM. V lost 8 bases to trimming and J lost 0 bases, with 11 bases between them. The CDR3 here is CASERGGSNQPQHF. The DNA for the CDR3 is TGTGCCAGCGAACGGGGGGGTAGCAATCAGCCCCAGCATTTT.

This chain joins TRBV5-4 and TRBJ2-2; 8 positions agree with TRBD1. The ends lost 4 bases at V and 2 bases at J; junction bases unmatched: 4. Germline CDR1 and CDR2: SGHNT and YYREEE (reference sequence). There are 15 residues in the CDR3. The CDR3 here is CASSHDRGNTGELFF. The CDR3 DNA reads as TGTGCCAGCAGCCATGACAGGGGAAACACCGGGGAGCTGTTTTTT.

The V call is TRBV5-6, the J call TRBJ2-7; perhaps TRBD1 as D (6 bases). Per germline, CDR1 SGHDT and CDR2 YYEEEE. The CDR3 spans 14 residues. The V end was cut by 4 bases, the J end by 0 bases, with 11 bases between. Written as DNA, the CDR3 is TGTGCCAGCAGCATTACAGGGTTCTCCTACGAGCAGTACGTC. Amino acids: CASSITGFSYEQYV.

The CDR3 loop reads CASSSDRGDTQYF. The CDR3 nucleotides read TGTGCCAGCAGCTCCGACAGAGGAGATACGCAGTATTTT. The chain combines TRBV11-2 with TRBJ2-3, with a tentative D call TRBD1 (5 bases). Germline CDR1 SGHAT, CDR2 FQNNGV. The CDR3 covers 13 residues. The ends were cut back, 4 bases at V and 5 bases at J, with 10 bases in the middle.

This clone has just a few counts. The chain joins TRBV3-1 (or the pseudogene TRBV3-2) to TRBJ2-2, with TRBD2 as a possible D gene (5 bases). The CDR3 extends over 15 amino acids. Between the trimmed V and J ends, which lost 7 bases and 4 bases, there was a span of 16 bases. Germline assignment: CDR1 LGHDT and CDR2 YNNKEL (reference sequence). CDR3 in DNA: TGTGCCAGCACCAACGACGACCGGGGCACCGGGGAGCTGTTTTTT. As protein: CASTNDDRGTGELFF.

This clone has a single count. J is TRBJ2-1 and V is TRBV6-5; 8 bases match TRBD2. The CDR3 runs 13 residues. Germline V gene lookup returns CDR1 MNHEY and CDR2 SVGAGI. The CDR3 spells CAETGGGELEQFF. The CDR3 bases are TGTGCAGAGACGGGAGGGGGGGAATTGGAGCAGTTCTTC.